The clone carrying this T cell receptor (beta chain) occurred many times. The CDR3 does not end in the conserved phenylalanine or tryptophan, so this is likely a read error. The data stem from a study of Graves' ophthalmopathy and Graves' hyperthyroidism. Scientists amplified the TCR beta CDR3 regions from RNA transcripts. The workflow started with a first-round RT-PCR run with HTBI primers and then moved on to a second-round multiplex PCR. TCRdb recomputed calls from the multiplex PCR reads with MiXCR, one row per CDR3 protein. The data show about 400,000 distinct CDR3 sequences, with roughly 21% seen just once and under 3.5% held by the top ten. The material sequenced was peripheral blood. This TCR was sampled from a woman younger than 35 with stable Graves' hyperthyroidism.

The DNA for the CDR3 is TGTGCCAGTAGTGTAGACAGGGGCGACACTGAAGCTTTCCTT. Protein sequence: CASSVDRGDTEAFL. The genes are TRBV19 and TRBJ1-1, with 8 bases fitting TRBD1. Per the germline V gene, CDR1 is LNHDA and CDR2 is SQIVND (reference sequence). This CDR3 contains 14 residues.